This TCR beta chain stems from a study of blood T cell repertoires in COVID-19 (dated by TCRdb to 2019 to 2021). In terms of the full investigation: Collaborator samples came from the United States, Italy and Spain and covered acute and convalescent phases of COVID-19. The sample metadata nearly always contained a de-identified subject ID, COVID-19 status, age in years and sex. The repertoires were made available in a free public database intended to serve as a resource for research on the immune response to SARS-CoV-2. The material from the prospective study consisted of cDNA or gDNA derived from T cells, B-cell-depleted T cells, or PBMCs. Where available, HLA class I and class II types were obtained from metadata supplied by the sample provider rather than from assay-based typing. Deeply sampled blood TCRbeta repertoires from subjects exposed to, actively infected with, or recovered from COVID-19 were included in the dataset. Samples were obtained from the ongoing ImmuneRACE study (first 160 participants) and from over 1,000 subjects provided by 6 global collaborators.

A remark on this clone: Its antigen has not been determined. There are no base qualities to consult, and no much larger clone falls within one base.

Enrolling through a virtual design, the prospective study's participants ranged in age from roughly 18 to 90 years and lived across 20 to 30 United States geographic areas. In the prospective study, participants were assigned to cohorts based on the clinical history participants reported in a screening survey and a study questionnaire. Recovered participants in ImmuneRACE Cohort 3 were defined by two consecutive negative NP/OP PCR tests, clearance by a healthcare professional, or resolution of symptoms. Mobile phlebotomists in the prospective study collected whole blood, serum and a nasopharyngeal or oropharyngeal swab from every participant. Prospective study participants could optionally give additional blood draws and questionnaires over an approximately 2-month period. Prospective study blood samples were shipped either frozen or at room temperature before DNA extraction. According to the germline V gene, CDR1 reads MNHEY and CDR2 reads SVGAGI. Inclusive of the bounding cysteine and phenylalanine, the CDR3 is 14 residues long. The retained sequence is limited to the CDR3, 42 bases, with the frame set at the first base. V is shortened by 5 bases, J by 4 bases, and the region joining them spans 11 bases.

The investigation overall reported the following: The amount of clinical and demographic metadata varied by source and participant and was provided uncurated.

TCRbeta CDR3 regions were amplified from genomic DNA using the immunoSEQ Assay, a bias-controlled multiplex PCR. As for how the authors treated the data: Nucleated cell counts per sample were estimated from amplification of reference gene primers within the assay. To quantify the absolute abundance of each unique TCRbeta CDR3 rearrangement, sequence reads were collapsed and filtered. For each sample, productive Simpson clonality was calculated as the square root of Simpson's diversity index over productive rearrangements. The immuneACCESS repertoire file appears here via TCRdb, limited to in-frame rearrangements. These files lack a portion of the clones; in checked studies, under half of the deficit traces to unresolved V genes, and the cause of the others is not known. That table furnishes V, J and clone size, whereas the DNA furnished D and trimming. This sample is represented by a few hundred thousand clones; 80% to 85% of them were singletons. Together, the top ten hold roughly 5.1% of the sample.

The sequencing input was PBMCs or T cells enriched from blood (not recorded which). This chain is built from TRBV6-5 and TRBJ1-4, with the D gene too uncertain to name. This TCR came from a woman in her fifties or sixties who had recovered from COVID-19. The CDR3 protein: CASSQVALNEKLFF. The DNA reads TGTGCCAGCAGTCAGGTGGCGCTTAATGAAAAACTGTTTTTT.